The entry below gives a single TCR beta chain sequence along with its context. These data come from a study of blood T cell repertoires in COVID-19. Per the authors' pipeline: Nucleated cell counts were estimated from reference gene primer amplification. Using immunoSEQ multiplex PCR, the repertoire was profiled, and TCRdb retains in-frame clones only, with some absent. That table supplies the V and J calls and clone size; D and trimming were determined from the DNA. The sample holds a few hundred thousand clones; more than 65% are singletons and the top ten take about 2.1%. The ends were cut back, 6 bases at V and 6 bases at J, with 14 bases in the middle. The V gene's germline CDR1 is MNHNY and CDR2 SVGAGI (reference sequence). This CDR3 contains 13 residues.

The source is a woman aged 55-70 years with acute or convalescent COVID-19. The material sequenced was peripheral blood. The rearrangement links TRBV6-6 to TRBJ1-1; no firm D call. CDR3: CASRLTGGAEAFF. CDR3 DNA sequence: TGTGCCAGCAGACTGACGGGTGGAGCTGAAGCTTTCTTT.